Presented here are 22 T cell receptor beta chains from one specimen sequenced in a study of blood T cell repertoires in COVID-19. The data were produced by immunoSEQ multiplex PCR, yet TCRdb's version contains in-frame clones alone and is incomplete. The data show more than 100,000 clones, approximately 83% seen once. Sequencing was performed on peripheral blood. These receptors originate from a woman in her 70s with acute or convalescent COVID-19.

V gene TRBV7-2 combines with J gene TRBJ1-5; 9 nucleotides agree with TRBD1. Germline V CDR1 and CDR2: SGHTA, FQGNSA. V shed 5 bases and J 1 base; nucleotides not matched to a gene: 6. This CDR3 is 16 amino acids long. The CDR3 bases are TGTGCCAGCAGCCTCGGGACAGGGATGAGCAATCAGCCCCAGCATTTT. Its protein is CASSLGTGMSNQPQHF.

The chain combines TRBV11-3 with TRBJ2-7; possibly TRBD1 for D (6 bases). The CDR3 runs to 14 residues. Per the germline V gene, CDR1 is SGHNT and CDR2 is YENEEA. Trimming removed 5 bases at V and 3 bases at J, with 14 bases between. CDR3 coding DNA: TGTGCCAGCAGCCTGATGCAGGGGAACTACGAGCAGTACTTC. Translation gives CASSLMQGNYEQYF.

This chain joins TRBV4-2 and TRBJ1-4, with D possibly TRBD1 on 5 matching bases. Germline CDR1 is LGHNA and CDR2 is YNFKEQ. The CDR3 contains 15 residues. Trimming cost V 0 bases and J 7 bases, with 12 bases left between them. The CDR3 sequence: CASSQDRGFGEKLFF. CDR3 DNA sequence: TGTGCCAGCAGCCAAGATAGGGGTTTTGGTGAAAAACTGTTTTTT.

The rearrangement uses TRBV2 and TRBJ2-1, with 7 bases matching TRBD2. CDR1 SNHLY and CDR2 FYNNEI come from the germline V gene. Germline trimming cut 7 bases from V and 6 bases from J; bases unmatched to any gene: 9. CDR3 length equals 14 residues. CDR3 sequence: CASTLLGGLNEQFF. In nucleotides, the CDR3 is TGTGCCAGCACCCTGTTGGGAGGGCTCAATGAGCAGTTCTTC.

The V gene is TRBV6-6, the J gene TRBJ1-4, with a possible D match to TRBD1 (5 bases). With 3 bases removed from V and 8 bases from J, the gap between germline ends came to 19 bases. CDR1 is MNHNY and CDR2 is SVGAGI in the germline V gene (reference sequence). The CDR3 loop spans 16 amino acids. CDR3 in DNA: TGTGCCAGCAGTTATCTCGACTTATCAAAGGGGGAAAAACTGTTTTTT. It is translated as CASSYLDLSKGEKLFF.

The CDR3 is CASSSGGGPSTSPLHF. The CDR3 DNA sequence: TGTGCCAGCAGCTCCGGAGGGGGCCCATCGACTTCACCCCTCCACTTT. The rearrangement joins TRBV5-4 to TRBJ1-6; 7 bases are shared with TRBD1. J lost 9 bases, V lost 3 bases, and 12 bases had no gene match. The CDR3 length is 16 residues. Germline-derived CDR1 and CDR2 are SGHNT and YYREEE (reference sequence). The whole variable domain, filled in from reference TRBV5-4 and TRBJ1-6, reads ETGVTQSPTHLIKTRGQQVTLRCSSQSGHNTVSWYQQALGQGPQFIFQYYREEENGRGNFPPRFSGLQFPNYSSELNVNALELDDSALYLCASSSGGGPSTSPLHFGNGTRLTVT.

In the case of this clone: The sample holds other DNA sequences that translate to the same CDR3. V gene TRBV19 combines with J gene TRBJ2-1, with D maybe TRBD1 (5 bases). The CDR3 is 13 residues long. From germline, CDR1 is LNHDA and CDR2 SQIVND (reference sequence). Trimming pared 4 bases from V and 4 bases from J, leaving 8 bases between. The CDR3 protein is CASSTTGYNEQFF. In nucleotides, the CDR3 is TGTGCCAGTAGTACCACAGGTTACAATGAGCAGTTCTTC.

This chain links TRBV6-4 with TRBJ2-2, with D tentatively TRBD1 (5 bases). CDR3 length: 13 amino acids. The germline gives CDR1 MRHNA, CDR2 SNTAGT. V was clipped by 3 bases and J by 3 bases, with 5 bases between them. As DNA, the CDR3 is TGTGCCAGCAGTGAACAGGACACCGGGGAGCTGTTTTTT. Protein: CASSEQDTGELFF.

The chain has TRBV24-1 and TRBJ2-1; TRBD1 matches 7 bases. The V gene's germline CDR1 is KGHDR and CDR2 SFDVKD. V shed 2 bases and J 8 bases; nucleotides not matched to a gene: 11. The CDR3 loop spans 16 amino acids. CDR3 sequence: CATSDSDRVGHDEQFF. CDR3 in DNA: TGTGCCACCAGTGATTCAGACAGGGTCGGGCATGATGAGCAGTTCTTC.

CDR3 DNA sequence: TGTGCCAGCTCACCCATTGCAGGCCAGGGGTCACCCCTCCACTTT. Amino acid sequence: CASSPIAGQGSPLHF. This rearrangement joins TRBV18 to TRBJ1-6, with TRBD1 as a possible D gene (6 bases). V lost 3 bases to trimming and J lost 10 bases, with 16 bases between them. Germline V gives CDR1 KGHSH, CDR2 LQKENI. The CDR3 length is 15 residues.

This clone was detected once. The rearrangement links TRBV11-3 to TRBJ2-3, with TRBD2 matching 9 bases. The CDR3 totals 15 residues. In germline, CDR1 is SGHNT, CDR2 YENEEA. Trimming removed 2 bases from V and 5 bases from J; junction bases left unmatched: 5. The CDR3 spells CASSLRLAGEDTQYF. The DNA for the CDR3 is TGTGCCAGCAGCTTAAGGTTAGCGGGGGAAGATACGCAGTATTTT.

This clone has just a few counts. The V call is TRBV21-1, the J call TRBJ1-5; TRBD1 is taken as the D call from the table, unchecked against the DNA. TRBV21-1 is classified as a pseudogene. The CDR3 runs 17 residues. CDR3 DNA: TGTGCCAGCAGCAAGGGACAGGGGGGACGTAGCAATCAGCCCCAGCATTTT. This translates into CASSKGQGGRSNQPQHF.

V usage is TRBV23-1 and J usage is TRBJ2-5; 10 bases are shared with TRBD1. TRBV23-1 belongs to the ORF category, with a function that is uncertain. The CDR3 is made up of 17 amino acids. Trimming took 2 bases from V and 5 from J; bases not matched to a gene: 11. DNA for the CDR3: TGCGCCAGCAGTCAACCCAGACAGGGGGCTAGGGGGGAGACCCAGTACTTC. Its protein product is CASSQPRQGARGETQYF.

This sequence joins TRBV18 and TRBJ1-4; no clear D gene. V lost 4 bases and J lost 6, with 18 bases in between. Per the germline V gene, CDR1 is KGHSH and CDR2 is LQKENI. The CDR3 runs to 16 residues. CDR3 in amino acids: CASSRPGGGSDEKLFF. Here the CDR3 DNA reads TGTGCCAGCTCACGACCAGGCGGCGGTAGCGATGAAAAACTGTTTTTT.

This clone was picked up one time. This rearrangement joins TRBV7-2 to TRBJ1-5; TRBD1 agrees at 9 bases. V gave up 6 bases and J gave up 7 bases; unmatched junction bases: 7. CDR3 length: 14 amino acids. Germline-derived CDR1 and CDR2 are SGHTA and FQGNSA. CDR3 in amino acids: CASSFGTGNQPQHF. The CDR3, as DNA: TGTGCCAGCAGTTTTGGGACAGGGAACCAGCCCCAGCATTTT.

In this sample, this clone turned up once. The chain is built from TRBV5-4 and TRBJ2-5; 8 positions agree with TRBD2. The ends lost 6 bases at V and 2 bases at J; junction bases unmatched: 9. The CDR3 is 15 residues long. Germline lookup yields CDR1 SGHNT and CDR2 YYREEE (reference sequence). The CDR3 spells CASTSSGGQQETQYF. CDR3 DNA sequence: TGTGCCAGCACCTCAAGCGGGGGACAACAAGAGACCCAGTACTTC.

The chain links TRBV7-9 to TRBJ2-2, with 12 bases lining up with TRBD2. The junction had 10 bases not matched to a gene; V was cut back by 7 bases and J by 1 base. This CDR3 has 18 residues. From germline, CDR1 is SEHNR and CDR2 FQNEAQ (reference sequence). The DNA for the CDR3 is TGTGCCAGCAACCCCGAAACTAGCGGGGGGATGAACACCGGGGAGCTGTTTTTT. Protein: CASNPETSGGMNTGELFF. Based on the CDR3 plus reference TRBV7-9 and TRBJ2-2, the full variable domain is DTGVSQNPRHKITKRGQNVTFRCDPISEHNRLYWYRQTLGQGPEFLTYFQNEAQLEKSRLLSDRFSAERPKGSFSTLEIQRTEQGDSAMYLCASNPETSGGMNTGELFFGEGSRLTVL.

This rearrangement joins TRBV18 to TRBJ2-5, with a tentative D call TRBD1 (5 bases). V gave up 3 bases and J gave up 7 bases, with 15 bases separating them. Germline CDR1 reads KGHSH; CDR2 reads LQKENI. This CDR3 region has 14 residues. CDR3 in DNA: TGTGCCAGCTCACCCCGACAGTCGCCTGGGACCCAGTACTTC. This gives the protein CASSPRQSPGTQYF.

This sequence joins TRBV19 and TRBJ1-1; D call uncertain. This CDR3 is 13 amino acids long. The germline V gene has CDR1 LNHDA and CDR2 SQIVND (reference sequence). Trimming stripped 7 bases from V and 1 base from J, with 10 bases between. In DNA form, the CDR3 reads TGTGCCAGTATTTGGGCAGGGAACACTGAAGCTTTCTTT. Its protein product is CASIWAGNTEAFF.

The rearrangement uses TRBV24-1 and TRBJ1-1, with a tentative D call TRBD1 (5 bases). Trimming took 4 bases from V and 12 from J, leaving 14 bases between them. In germline, CDR1 is KGHDR, CDR2 SFDVKD. The CDR3 is made up of 12 amino acids. The CDR3 sequence is CATSDTNRRTFF. CDR3 nucleotide sequence: TGTGCCACCAGTGACACTAACAGGCGGACTTTCTTT.

This chain joins TRBV2 and TRBJ1-2; D possibly corresponds to TRBD1 (5 bases). Germline CDR1 is SNHLY and CDR2 is FYNNEI. Trimming stripped 6 bases from V and 4 bases from J, with 9 bases between. There are 12 residues in the CDR3. The CDR3, as DNA: TGTGCCAGCAGCCAGACAGCCTATGGCTACACCTTC. Protein sequence: CASSQTAYGYTF.

The chain joins TRBV10-2 to TRBJ1-5; tentatively, D is TRBD1 (5 bases). Germline CDR1 WSHSY, CDR2 SAAADI. The V end was cut by 5 bases, the J end by 2 bases, with 10 bases between. This CDR3 has 14 residues. The CDR3 region has the DNA TGCGCCAGCAGTTTGACAGTTGGCAATCAGCCCCAGCATTTT. This translates into CASSLTVGNQPQHF.